These 27 T cell receptor beta chains originate from one sample sequenced in a study of OX40 agonist ivuxolimab in advanced cancers. Data came from immunoSEQ multiplex PCR; TCRdb stores just in-frame clones and leaves some out. This sample has about 34,000 clones; 85% to 95% occur once, and the top ten carry around 4%. The material was CD4+ or CD8+ T cells sorted from blood, obtained in a trial of the OX40 agonist ivuxolimab. All receptors come from an adult with an advanced solid tumor such as melanoma, head and neck, liver or kidney cancer.

V is TRBV5-6 and J is TRBJ1-4; a weak D match, TRBD1 (6 bases). This CDR3 has 15 residues. Germline CDR1 SGHDT, CDR2 YYEEEE. Trimming removed 2 bases at V and 2 bases at J, with 10 bases between. The chain's CDR3 is CASSLQGTTNEKLFF. CDR3 DNA: TGTGCCAGCAGCTTACAGGGAACTACTAATGAAAAACTGTTTTTT. The whole variable domain, filled in from reference TRBV5-6 and TRBJ1-4, reads DAGVTQSPTHLIKTRGQQVTLRCSPKSGHDTVSWYQQALGQGPQFIFQYYEEEERQRGNFPDRFSGHQFPNYSSELNVNALLLGDSALYLCASSLQGTTNEKLFFGSGTQLSVL.

This rearrangement joins TRBV5-1 to TRBJ2-2; maybe TRBD2 (5 bases). The CDR3 runs to 17 residues. The ends were cut back, 0 bases at V and 5 bases at J, with 17 bases in the middle. CDR1 and CDR2 from the germline V gene are SGHRS and YFSETQ. CDR3 coding DNA: TGCGCCAGCAGCTTGGAGGGCGCAGGCAGAGGGACCGGGGAGCTGTTTTTT. It codes for CASSLEGAGRGTGELFF.

The V gene is TRBV15, the J gene TRBJ1-1; no firm D call. Germline CDR1 and CDR2: LNHNV and YYDKDF (reference sequence). The CDR3 loop spans 14 amino acids. The germline V and J ends were trimmed by 0 bases and 7 bases, with 12 bases remaining between them. CDR3 residues: CATSRESRNYEAFF. The CDR3 DNA reads TGTGCCACCAGCAGAGAGTCAAGAAACTATGAAGCTTTCTTT.

The chain has TRBV19 and TRBJ1-1; D is uncertain. With 4 bases removed from V and 1 base from J, the gap between germline ends came to 7 bases. Germline CDR1 reads LNHDA; CDR2 reads SQIVND (reference sequence). The CDR3 is made up of 13 amino acids. CDR3 in DNA: TGTGCCAGTAGTACTCAGACGAACACTGAAGCTTTCTTT. It specifies CASSTQTNTEAFF.

The V call is TRBV15, the J call TRBJ2-3, with D uncertain. CDR1 and CDR2 from the germline V gene are LNHNV and YYDKDF (reference sequence). The CDR3 is 16 residues long. V gave up 0 bases and J gave up 0 bases, with 10 bases separating them. The CDR3 DNA follows: TGTGCCACCAGCAGAGACCCCGCGGCTAGCACAGATACGCAGTATTTT. Its protein is CATSRDPAASTDTQYF. The whole variable domain, remainder taken from reference TRBV15 and TRBJ2-3, is DAMVIQNPRYQVTQFGKPVTLSCSQTLNHNVMYWYQQKSSQAPKLLFHYYDKDFNNEADTPDNFQSRRPNTSFCFLDIRSPGLGDTAMYLCATSRDPAASTDTQYFGPGTRLTVL.

The genes are TRBV9 and TRBJ1-1; 8 nucleotides match TRBD1. V trimming: 4 bases; J trimming: 0 bases; junction bases outside the gene matches: 5. CDR1 SGDLS and CDR2 YYNGEE come from the germline V gene. The CDR3 runs 15 residues. The CDR3 is CASSQGALMNTEAFF. The CDR3 region has the DNA TGTGCCAGCAGCCAGGGGGCCCTCATGAACACTGAAGCTTTCTTT.

The chain couples TRBV28 to TRBJ2-1, with D possibly matching TRBD2 (6 bases). Trimming cost V 2 bases and J 9 bases, with 11 bases left between them. The CDR3 is made up of 13 amino acids. CDR1 is MDHEN, CDR2 SYDVKM, per germline. This CDR3 is CASSLQSGGEQFF. The DNA of the CDR3 is TGTGCCAGCAGTTTACAGTCCGGGGGTGAGCAGTTCTTC.

The sample holds a few counts of this clone. The V and J genes are TRBV20-1 and TRBJ1-1; D gene unclear. Trimming cost V 6 bases and J 12 bases, with 14 bases left between them. From germline, CDR1 is DFQATT and CDR2 SNEGSKA (reference sequence). The CDR3 contains 10 residues. In nucleotides, the CDR3 is TGCAGTGCCCGCGAGACACATCCTTTCTTT. Residues: CSARETHPFF.

The chain links TRBV29-1 to TRBJ1-2; no firm D call. CDR1 and CDR2 from the germline V gene are SQVTM and ANQGSEA. Trimming took off 3 bases at V and 8 bases at J, with 4 bases between the two ends. This CDR3 has 9 amino acids. In nucleotides, the CDR3 is TGCAGCGTTGACACCGGCTACACCTTC. Its translation: CSVDTGYTF.

The genes are TRBV30 and TRBJ1-5, with D unclear. Germline CDR1 is GTSNPN and CDR2 is SVGIG (reference sequence). Between the trimmed V and J ends, which lost 3 bases and 7 bases, there was a span of 13 bases. This CDR3 has 13 amino acids. CDR3 loop: CAWSIGLAQPQHF. The CDR3 DNA reads TGTGCCTGGAGCATAGGTCTGGCACAGCCCCAGCATTTT.

The chain combines TRBV4-1 with TRBJ2-7, with unresolved D. Trimming left V 0 bases short and J 0 bases short, with 9 bases between. In germline, CDR1 is MGHRA, CDR2 YSYEKL. This CDR3 region has 15 residues. CDR3 residues: CASSQDDANSYEQYF. CDR3 DNA: TGCGCCAGCAGCCAAGATGACGCCAACTCCTACGAGCAGTACTTC.

The chain is built from TRBV9 and TRBJ2-2; TRBD2 matches 8 bases. Per the germline V gene, CDR1 is SGDLS and CDR2 is YYNGEE. The CDR3 has 16 residues. The V and J ends lost 3 bases and 5 bases, in that order; junction bases with no gene match: 9. Here the CDR3 DNA reads TGTGCCAGCAGCGAGGGAGCGGGAGCGGGTACCGGGGAGCTGTTTTTT. Translated: CASSEGAGAGTGELFF.

V gene TRBV7-8 combines with J gene TRBJ2-4; 8 bases agree with TRBD2. The CDR3 totals 14 residues. With 5 bases clipped from V and 8 bases from J, the junction kept 8 bases outside the gene matches. Per germline, CDR1 SGHVS and CDR2 FQNEAQ. The CDR3 here is CASSVGGGRDIQYF. The DNA for the CDR3 is TGTGCCAGCAGCGTCGGGGGGGGGAGAGACATTCAGTACTTC.

The chain combines TRBV18 with TRBJ1-1; 7 bases are a match to TRBD1. This CDR3 spans 15 amino acids. Germline-derived CDR1 and CDR2 are KGHSH and LQKENI. The junction had 1 base not matched to a gene; V was cut back by 0 bases and J by 0 bases. As DNA, the CDR3 is TGTGCCAGCTCACCACCGGGACAGATGAACACTGAAGCTTTCTTT. Its translation is CASSPPGQMNTEAFF.

The chain links TRBV6-5 to TRBJ2-2; 10 positions match TRBD1. The CDR3 is 15 residues long. CDR1 is MNHEY, CDR2 SVGAGI, per germline. V lost 7 bases, J lost 2 bases, and 4 bases stayed unmatched. The CDR3 nucleotides are TGTGCCAGCAAGGACAGGGGGAAAAACACCGGGGAGCTGTTTTTT. The encoded protein is CASKDRGKNTGELFF.

This clone has only one observation. V usage is TRBV7-2 and J usage is TRBJ2-1, with D possibly TRBD2 on 5 matching bases. Per germline, CDR1 SGHTA and CDR2 FQGNSA. The V end was cut by 3 bases, the J end by 9 bases, with 12 bases between. The CDR3 sequence is 13 residues long. DNA for the CDR3: TGTGCCAGCAGCTTCAGTCGGGAAGTTGAGCAGTTCTTC. It codes for CASSFSREVEQFF.

This clone was counted a single time. The chain couples TRBV4-1 to TRBJ1-4; TRBD1 aligns across 8 bases. The CDR3 loop spans 19 amino acids. With V trimmed by 0 bases and J by 3 bases, 12 bases remained unmatched. Germline CDR1 and CDR2: MGHRA and YSYEKL. The CDR3 is CASSQDGQGVKRSNEKLFF. CDR3 sequence (DNA): TGCGCCAGCAGCCAAGATGGACAGGGAGTGAAGAGATCTAATGAAAAACTGTTTTTT.

This chain joins TRBV6-5 and TRBJ2-7, with D tentatively TRBD1 (6 bases). V lost 2 bases, J lost 2 bases, and 16 bases lay in between. Germline V gene lookup returns CDR1 MNHEY and CDR2 SVGAGI. The CDR3 covers 16 residues. The CDR3 spells CASSYSPQGSTYEQYF. Here the CDR3 DNA reads TGTGCCAGCAGTTACAGCCCACAGGGAAGTACCTACGAGCAGTACTTC.

The chain recombines TRBV7-2 with TRBJ2-2; 7 positions agree with TRBD1. The germline V gene encodes CDR1 SGHTA and CDR2 FQGNSA. The CDR3 has 17 residues. The V gene end was trimmed by 1 base and the J gene end by 0 bases; junction bases not matched to a gene: 5. CDR3 nucleotide sequence: TGTGCCAGCAGCTTAGATGGGACAGCGTCGAACACCGGGGAGCTGTTTTTT. It encodes CASSLDGTASNTGELFF.

V is TRBV11-3 and J is TRBJ1-3; 7 nucleotides match TRBD1. Trimming cost V 4 bases and J 0 bases; bases outside gene matches: 6. CDR1 and CDR2 from the germline V gene are SGHNT and YENEEA. The CDR3 consists of 16 residues. The CDR3: CASSSGDSNSGNTIYF. The DNA for the CDR3 is TGTGCCAGCAGCTCCGGGGACAGCAACTCTGGAAACACCATATATTTT.

V is TRBV6-6 and J is TRBJ2-2, with TRBD2 matching over 9 bases. J gave up 6 bases and V 6 bases, and 11 bases lay outside the gene matches. The germline CDR1 and CDR2 sequences are MNHNY and SVGAGI (reference sequence). CDR3 size: 16 residues. The CDR3 is CASSPDLAGFPGELFF. The CDR3 DNA is TGTGCCAGCAGCCCTGATCTAGCGGGATTCCCCGGGGAGCTGTTTTTT.

The CDR3 reads CATSRDAWSYNEQFF. In nucleotides, the CDR3 is TGTGCCACCAGCAGAGATGCCTGGTCCTACAATGAGCAGTTCTTC. The chain employs TRBV15 and TRBJ2-1, with D unresolved. This CDR3 region has 15 residues. V gave up 0 bases and J gave up 1 base, with 7 bases separating them. Germline lookup yields CDR1 LNHNV and CDR2 YYDKDF (reference sequence).

The V gene is TRBV6-1, the J gene TRBJ2-3; the D is unclear. Trimming cost V 6 bases and J 6 bases, with 10 bases left between them. This CDR3 region has 12 residues. Germline CDR1 is MNHNS and CDR2 is SASEGT. The CDR3 nucleotides are TGTGCCAGCAGGGGGATTTTCGATACGCAGTATTTT. It is translated as CASRGIFDTQYF.

The J gene is TRBJ2-3, the V gene TRBV7-9, with unresolved D. CDR3 length: 12 amino acids. The V end was cut by 3 bases, the J end by 5 bases, with 6 bases between. Germline V gene lookup returns CDR1 SEHNR and CDR2 FQNEAQ (reference sequence). CDR3 region: CASSFLQDTQYF. The CDR3 nucleotides read TGTGCCAGCAGCTTTCTTCAAGATACGCAGTATTTT.

This chain links TRBV11-2 with TRBJ1-5, with TRBD1 as a possible D gene (5 bases). Germline CDR1 SGHAT, CDR2 FQNNGV. V was trimmed by 5 bases and J by 4 bases, leaving 18 bases between them. This CDR3 has 16 amino acids. Written as DNA, the CDR3 is TGTGCCAGCAGCGCAAACCCCGGGACCCAGAATCAGCCCCAGCATTTT. Translation gives CASSANPGTQNQPQHF.

The rearrangement joins TRBV19 to TRBJ2-6; either TRBD1 or TRBD2 may fit D (6 bases each). The germline CDR1 and CDR2 sequences are LNHDA and SQIVND (reference sequence). This CDR3 comprises 15 residues. Trimming shortened V by 8 bases and J by 4 bases, and 15 bases separated the two germline ends. For the CDR3, the DNA is TGTGCCAGTGGGATACAGGGAGGCGGGGCCAACGTCCTGACTTTC. Translation: CASGIQGGGANVLTF.

The J gene is TRBJ2-3, the V gene TRBV20-1; no clear D gene. Trimming left V 1 base short and J 15 bases short, with 14 bases between. The germline CDR1 and CDR2 sequences are DFQATT and SNEGSKA (reference sequence). The length of the CDR3 is 11 residues. The CDR3 DNA reads TGCAGTGCTAGAGCGTCGGCACCAACCTATTTT. Its translation: CSARASAPTYF.